The clone carrying this T cell receptor (beta chain) was seen ten or more times. No antigen is known for it. Libraries of TCR beta came from iRepertoire HTBI primers plus Arm-PCR of CDR3 regions. TCRdb re-derived calls from the multiplex PCR reads in MiXCR, one entry per CDR3 protein. The sample yields about 540,000 distinct CDR3 sequences, approximately 13% seen once. Stated time point: newly diagnosed GD, antithyroid drugs for less than 3 months. Scientists built the TCR library using RNA that was extracted from PBMCs. The record originates from a study of regulatory T cells in long-lasting Graves disease. Findings and limits, study-wide: Whereas new patients shared 1,000 or so public clonotypes, persistent patients shared more, at 2,500 to 3,500.

V was clipped by 2 bases and J by 3 bases; unmatched bases: 3. Germline CDR1 and CDR2: KGHDR and SFDVKD. CDR3 length: 15 residues. A further study also used this sample, focusing on T cells in Graves' hyperthyroidism and ophthalmopathy. From that report: Uncontrolled infection, other autoimmune disease, pregnancy or lactation led to exclusion.

This clonotype was sampled from a man in his thirties or forties with Graves disease. V and J are TRBV24-1 and TRBJ2-7; 10 bases agree with TRBD1. Sequenced material: peripheral blood mononuclear cells (PBMCs), taken at new diagnosis, from a patient treated with antithyroid drugs. The CDR3: CATSDWGQGNYEQYF. CDR3 in DNA: TGTGCCACCAGTGATTGGGGACAGGGGAACTACGAGCAGTACTTC.